Below are 25 T cell receptor beta chains sequenced from a single sample in a study of blood T cell repertoires in COVID-19. Clones were read by immunoSEQ multiplex PCR, and TCRdb kept only the in-frame ones, dropping some. This table holds around 100,000 clones, around four fifths found once. The sequenced sample consisted of peripheral blood. These TCRs come from a man aged 45-65 years with active or convalescent COVID-19.

The gene calls are TRBV10-1 and TRBJ2-7; the match to TRBD1 covers 8 bases. J lost 4 bases, V lost 5 bases, and 4 bases had no gene match. The CDR3 is 13 amino acids. Germline lookup yields CDR1 WNHNN and CDR2 SYGVQD (reference sequence). The CDR3 reads CASSMNRGYEQYF. The DNA of the CDR3 is TGCGCCAGCAGTATGAACAGGGGGTACGAGCAGTACTTC.

The chain couples TRBV6-6 to TRBJ2-7; 8 bases fit TRBD1. The junction had 3 bases not matched to a gene; V was cut back by 4 bases and J by 4 bases. Germline V gene lookup returns CDR1 MNHNY and CDR2 SVGAGI (reference sequence). The CDR3 is made up of 13 amino acids. The CDR3 here is CASSLDRAYEQYF. The CDR3 region has the DNA TGTGCCAGCAGTTTGGACAGGGCTTACGAGCAGTACTTC.

The chain recombines TRBV19 with TRBJ1-6, with a possible D match to TRBD1 (5 bases). V lost 4 bases and J 8 bases, leaving 9 bases between the germline ends. The CDR3 consists of 13 residues. The germline CDR1 and CDR2 sequences are LNHDA and SQIVND (reference sequence). Here the CDR3 DNA reads TGTGCCAGTAGTACCCAGGGTTATTCACCCCTCCACTTT. Translated, it gives CASSTQGYSPLHF.

The rearrangement joins TRBV19 to TRBJ2-2, with 7 bases matching TRBD2. Trimming removed 11 bases from V and 6 bases from J; junction bases left unmatched: 18. CDR3 length: 16 amino acids. Looked up from germline, CDR1 is LNHDA and CDR2 is SQIVND (reference sequence). CDR3 sequence (DNA): TGTGCCTCGAAAGACCGGGGGAGGGCCGCAGCCGGGGAGCTGTTTTTT. Protein sequence: CASKDRGRAAAGELFF.

The V call is TRBV19, the J call TRBJ2-5; 10 nucleotides match TRBD1. Unmatched junction bases numbered 7, after V lost 1 base and J lost 5 bases. This CDR3 is 16 amino acids long. CDR1 LNHDA and CDR2 SQIVND come from the germline V gene (reference sequence). The CDR3 DNA reads as TGTGCCAGTAGTATAGTACCCGGGACAGGGGAGGAGACCCAGTACTTC. Amino acid sequence: CASSIVPGTGEETQYF.

The genes are TRBV6-5 and TRBJ2-3, with D tentatively TRBD2 (5 bases). From germline, CDR1 is MNHEY and CDR2 SVGAGI. The CDR3 has 15 residues. V dropped 6 bases and J dropped 4 bases, with 17 bases sitting between them. In DNA form, the CDR3 reads TGTGCCAGCAGATCTAATCTACTAGGAGCAGATACGCAGTATTTT. Protein: CASRSNLLGADTQYF.

The V gene is TRBV27, the J gene TRBJ1-3, with D hard to call. The CDR3 spans 13 residues. Germline V gene sequence: CDR1 MNHEY, CDR2 SMNVEV (reference sequence). Between the trimmed V and J ends, which lost 5 bases and 4 bases, there was a span of 9 bases. The CDR3 reads CASSPTVGNTIYF. The DNA of the CDR3 is TGTGCCAGCAGTCCCACGGTCGGAAACACCATATATTTT.

The V call is TRBV6-5, the J call TRBJ1-1; D is unclear. The germline V and J ends were trimmed by 6 bases and 3 bases, with 11 bases remaining between them. Germline CDR1 MNHEY, CDR2 SVGAGI. CDR3 length equals 13 residues. CDR3 loop: CASRPPRDTEAFF. DNA for the CDR3: TGTGCCAGCAGACCCCCGAGGGACACTGAAGCTTTCTTT.

The rearrangement links TRBV10-3 to TRBJ2-6; 7 bases align to TRBD1. Germline V CDR1 and CDR2: ENHRY, SYGVKD. This CDR3 is 15 amino acids long. Trimming cost V 10 bases and J 2 bases; bases outside gene matches: 8. In DNA, the CDR3 is TGTGCCACCCGACAGGGAGACGCTGGGGCCAACGTCCTGACTTTC. Translation gives CATRQGDAGANVLTF.

This clone turned up a few times. The gene calls are TRBV5-6 and TRBJ1-3; D is perhaps TRBD1 (6 bases). With 0 bases removed from V and 0 bases from J, the gap between germline ends came to 10 bases. Germline CDR1 is SGHDT and CDR2 is YYEEEE. The CDR3 is made up of 16 amino acids. The CDR3 bases are TGTGCCAGCAGCTTGGGGATGACAGGCTCTGGAAACACCATATATTTT. This gives the protein CASSLGMTGSGNTIYF.

The J gene is TRBJ2-2, the V gene TRBV5-4; possible D gene TRBD2, 5 bases. V shed 4 bases and J shed 0 bases, with 13 bases lying between them. Germline assignment: CDR1 SGHNT and CDR2 YYREEE (reference sequence). There are 16 residues in the CDR3. Here the CDR3 DNA reads TGTGCCAGCAGCCCCCTTGGAGGCGCGAACACCGGGGAGCTGTTTTTT. Its translation: CASSPLGGANTGELFF.

The chain has TRBV14 and TRBJ2-3, with a possible D match to TRBD2 (7 bases). The CDR3 has 13 amino acids. From germline, CDR1 is SGHDN and CDR2 FVKESK. V lost 1 base and J 9 bases, leaving 11 bases between the germline ends. The CDR3 loop reads CASSQVGGTTQYF. The CDR3 DNA follows: TGTGCCAGCAGCCAAGTGGGAGGGACAACGCAGTATTTT.

The chain carries TRBV12-3 or TRBV12-4 and TRBJ2-1; perhaps TRBD2 as D (5 bases). This CDR3 is built from 13 residues. V lost 3 bases to trimming and J lost 2 bases, with 5 bases between them. The CDR3 region is CASSFGTYNEQFF. The CDR3 region has the DNA TGTGCCAGCAGTTTCGGGACCTACAATGAGCAGTTCTTC.

This clone was observed a single time. The chain joins TRBV10-2 to TRBJ2-2; 8 bases are a match to TRBD2. The ends lost 8 bases at V and 2 bases at J; junction bases unmatched: 7. Germline V gene lookup returns CDR1 WSHSY and CDR2 SAAADI. The CDR3 consists of 15 residues. The CDR3 here is CASFTSGRNTGELFF. In DNA form, the CDR3 reads TGCGCCAGCTTCACTAGCGGTCGTAACACCGGGGAGCTGTTTTTT.

This clone showed up just a few times. V and J are TRBV6-4 and TRBJ1-2, with D hard to call. The V gene's germline CDR1 is MRHNA and CDR2 SNTAGT. Trimming pared 0 bases from V and 7 bases from J, leaving 9 bases between. The CDR3 consists of 13 residues. The CDR3 DNA follows: TGTGCCAGCAGTGACTCGAGTCGCATTGGCTACACCTTC. Translating gives CASSDSSRIGYTF.

This chain connects TRBV27 to TRBJ1-5; D is perhaps TRBD1 (6 bases). Germline CDR1 reads MNHEY; CDR2 reads SMNVEV (reference sequence). Deletions cut 2 bases from V and 7 bases from J, with 15 bases between. The CDR3 is made up of 15 amino acids. CDR3 sequence reads: CASSLGGGLHQPQHF. The CDR3, as DNA: TGTGCCAGCAGTTTAGGGGGGGGCTTACACCAGCCCCAGCATTTT.

This clone has a handful of counts. The J gene is TRBJ2-5, the V gene TRBV3-1 (or the pseudogene TRBV3-2); D ambiguous. This CDR3 has 13 residues. Trimming left V 2 bases short and J 8 bases short, with 12 bases between. Germline-derived CDR1 and CDR2 are LGHDT and YNNKEL (reference sequence). The CDR3, as DNA: TGTGCCAGCAGCCAATATGACTTGAATACCCAGTACTTC. Its protein is CASSQYDLNTQYF.

This chain connects TRBV2 to TRBJ2-3, with 10 bases matching TRBD2. Per the germline V gene, CDR1 is SNHLY and CDR2 is FYNNEI. CDR3 length: 14 residues. J gave up 4 bases and V 5 bases, and 3 bases lay outside the gene matches. Here the CDR3 DNA reads TGTGCCAGCAGTCTAGCGGGAGAAGCAGATACGCAGTATTTT. Protein sequence: CASSLAGEADTQYF.

The chain combines TRBV3-1 (or the pseudogene TRBV3-2) with TRBJ2-1; 8 bases are shared with TRBD2. The V segment lost 6 bases and the J segment 8 bases; nucleotides outside the gene matches: 15. The CDR3 loop spans 16 amino acids. Looked up from germline, CDR1 is LGHDT and CDR2 is YNNKEL (reference sequence). The chain's CDR3 is CASRQTPGLEAHEQFF. Written as DNA, the CDR3 is TGTGCCAGCAGGCAAACTCCGGGACTAGAGGCCCATGAGCAGTTCTTC.

The chain has TRBV4-1 and TRBJ2-3; possibly TRBD2 for D (5 bases). Germline V gives CDR1 MGHRA, CDR2 YSYEKL. CDR3 length equals 12 residues. The germline V and J ends were trimmed by 5 bases and 5 bases, with 8 bases remaining between them. The CDR3 region is CASSAGGDTQYF. The CDR3 DNA reads as TGCGCCAGCAGCGCAGGAGGAGATACGCAGTATTTT.

This clone was observed a few times. V and J are TRBV6-4 and TRBJ1-5; D is unresolved. Trimming removed 3 bases at V and 0 bases at J, with 6 bases between. The CDR3 totals 14 residues. Per the germline V gene, CDR1 is MRHNA and CDR2 is SNTAGT. The CDR3, as DNA: TGTGCCAGCAGTGAGAGTTATAGCAATCAGCCCCAGCATTTT. The encoded protein is CASSESYSNQPQHF.

V gene TRBV19 combines with J gene TRBJ2-6, with 7 bases identical to TRBD1. The CDR3 totals 18 residues. Germline V CDR1 and CDR2: LNHDA, SQIVND (reference sequence). Trimming at V came to 7 bases and at J to 1 base, leaving 13 bases not matched to a gene. DNA of the CDR3: TGTGCCAGTACCAGAGGGGGACAGACTTTTTCTGGGGCCAACGTCCTGACTTTC. Protein: CASTRGGQTFSGANVLTF.

The J gene is TRBJ1-2, the V gene TRBV6-1; D is undetermined. Germline V lookup: CDR1 MNHNS, CDR2 SASEGT. V lost 0 bases and J 7 bases, leaving 12 bases between the germline ends. This CDR3 spans 14 amino acids. The CDR3 coding sequence is TGTGCCAGCAGTGAAGCGTCGGGAACCGGTGGCTACACCTTC. Translated: CASSEASGTGGYTF.

The V call is TRBV5-1, the J call TRBJ2-1, with a possible D match to TRBD1 (5 bases). The CDR3 is made up of 15 amino acids. Per germline, CDR1 SGHRS and CDR2 YFSETQ. V was clipped by 3 bases and J by 5 bases, with 15 bases between them. CDR3 DNA: TGCGCCAGCAGCTACAGACAGCCAGGAGACAATGAGCAGTTCTTC. Its protein product is CASSYRQPGDNEQFF. The full variable domain, its missing parts supplied by reference TRBV5-1 and TRBJ2-1, is KAGVTQTPRYLIKTRGQQVTLSCSPISGHRSVSWYQQTPGQGLQFLFEYFSETQRNKGNFPGRFSGRQFSNSRSEMNVSTLELGDSALYLCASSYRQPGDNEQFFGPGTRLTVL.

The V and J genes are TRBV6-5 and TRBJ2-7; 8 nucleotides align to TRBD1. CDR1 and CDR2 (germline): MNHEY, SVGAGI. This CDR3 is built from 14 residues. Trimming at V came to 7 bases and at J to 6 bases, leaving 11 bases not matched to a gene. In DNA, the CDR3 is TGTGCCAGCACCCTCGGACAGGGTATTACCGAGCAGTACTTC. Protein product: CASTLGQGITEQYF.